This TCR beta chain was sequenced for a study of human T cells and chemical hapten exposure. The overall study: Application of 0.01% DPC to the upper back was done by patch test, with a reading at 6 days.

Library construction involved attaching unique molecular identifiers to individual cDNA molecules, which allowed quantitative, reproducible TCR counting. MiXCR, run by TCRdb on the RACE reads, gives a single entry per CDR3 protein. The sample lists roughly 380,000 distinct CDR3 sequences, approximately 5% occurring once. V lost 1 base, J lost 5 bases, and 9 bases lay in between. The germline gives CDR1 SGHVS, CDR2 FQNEAQ. The CDR3 is 13 residues long. The time point: patch test 1, 2 weeks after DPC sensitization. Noted treatment: therapeutic diphenylcyclopropenone sensitization with weekly scalp DPC. Study conclusions and caveats: Expanded TCRs produced significantly more large CDR3 similarity clusters than controls did. Patch test score rose with PT1 expanded TCRs, significant at 8, 16, 32, not 4.

Note on this clonotype: The antigen remains unidentified.

The clonotype comes from a woman in her forties or fifties with alopecia areata. Some clones in this sample may be carry-over from other donors' samples. The chain has TRBV7-8 and TRBJ2-7, with D maybe TRBD2 (6 bases). This material consisted of whole blood, taken in connection with sensitization to the hapten diphenylcyclopropenone (DPC). The CDR3 here is CASSLGGENEQYF. The CDR3 DNA is TGTGCCAGCAGCTTAGGCGGGGAAAACGAGCAGTACTTC.